The entry below describes one T cell receptor (beta chain). Localized lung adenocarcinoma, a non-small cell lung cancer, affected the donors. This sample is drawn from a study of CD4 and CD8 cells across lung adenocarcinoma regions. TCRdb itself ran the PCR reads through MiXCR, one entry per CDR3 protein. The repertoire holds approximately 16,000 distinct CDR3 sequences, with 55% as singletons. The CDR3 sequence is 18 residues long. Per the germline V gene, CDR1 is MNHNS and CDR2 is SASEGT. V lost 4 bases to trimming and J lost 3 bases; unmatched junction nucleotides: 14. The origin of this receptor is a female donor with lung adenocarcinoma. The CD4 and CD8 labels of this study may be unreliable. The V gene is TRBV6-1, the J gene TRBJ2-3; TRBD2 agrees at 9 bases. Specimen: CD8+ T cells from the center of a lung tumor. CDR3 region: CASSGPFWRGRETDTQYF. Here the CDR3 DNA reads TGTGCCAGCAGTGGACCGTTCTGGCGCGGGAGGGAAACAGATACGCAGTATTTT.